The rows below give T cell receptor beta chains drawn from one sample of a study of blood T cell repertoires in COVID-19. Some clones are missing from TCRdb's copy, which holds only in-frame ones; the method was immunoSEQ multiplex PCR. The sample includes hundreds of thousands of clones, about 87% of them seen just once. The sample comprised peripheral blood. These receptors all stem from an older woman with COVID-19, enrolled during active disease. CDR3s include the opening cysteine and the closing phenylalanine or tryptophan. Fields, in order: V gene, clone size, J gene, D gene, CDR3 protein, CDR3 DNA. A D gene is named only where the DNA matches it firmly. Clone size appears in some rows only: once, few, many, or a class for an expanded clone.

V: TRBV15; size: NA; J: TRBJ2-7; D: NA; CDR3: CATSVLSAYEQYF; DNA: TGTGCCACCAGCGTTCTTTCGGCCTACGAGCAGTACTTC
V: TRBV25-1; size: NA; J: TRBJ1-3; D: TRBD1; CDR3: CASSAMTGGYSGNTIYF; DNA: TGTGCCAGCAGTGCGATGACAGGGGGCTACTCTGGAAACACCATATATTTT
V: TRBV5-5; size: NA; J: TRBJ2-5; D: NA; CDR3: CASSLVQGGQETQYF; DNA: TGTGCCAGCAGCTTGGTGCAGGGTGGACAAGAGACCCAGTACTTC
V: TRBV12-3/TRBV12-4; size: NA; J: TRBJ1-2; D: NA; CDR3: CASSFGGGGYTF; DNA: TGTGCCAGCAGTTTCGGTGGAGGGGGCTACACCTTC
V: TRBV6-6; size: once; J: TRBJ2-5; D: TRBD1; CDR3: CASRKTGVAQETQYF; DNA: TGTGCCAGCAGGAAAACAGGGGTGGCACAAGAGACCCAGTACTTC
V: TRBV7-3; size: few; J: TRBJ1-2; D: TRBD1; CDR3: CASSLTGGQGKGYTF; DNA: TGTGCCAGCAGCTTAACTGGGGGACAGGGGAAAGGCTACACCTTC
V: TRBV6-5; size: NA; J: TRBJ1-1; D: NA; CDR3: CASGLMRESTEAFF; DNA: TGTGCCAGCGGGCTGATGAGGGAGAGCACTGAAGCTTTCTTT
V: TRBV7-9; size: few; J: TRBJ2-7; D: TRBD2; CDR3: CASSPSTSGGPGEQYF; DNA: TGTGCCAGCAGCCCATCGACTAGCGGGGGGCCAGGAGAGCAGTACTTC
V: TRBV15; size: NA; J: TRBJ1-1; D: NA; CDR3: CATSRAGQRNTEAFF; DNA: TGTGCCACCAGCAGGGCCGGACAGAGGAACACTGAAGCTTTCTTT
V: TRBV30; size: NA; J: TRBJ1-6; D: NA; CDR3: CAWRGGGYSPLHF; DNA: TGTGCCTGGAGGGGGGGAGGATACTCACCCCTCCACTTT
V: TRBV5-1; size: NA; J: TRBJ1-1; D: TRBD1; CDR3: CASSLVTGVNTEAFF; DNA: TGCGCCAGCAGCTTGGTGACAGGGGTAAACACTGAAGCTTTCTTT
V: TRBV5-5; size: many; J: TRBJ2-1; D: TRBD2; CDR3: CASSREDITYNEQFF; DNA: TGTGCCAGCAGCCGGGAGGACATCACCTACAATGAGCAGTTCTTC
V: TRBV29-1; size: NA; J: TRBJ2-7; D: TRBD2; CDR3: CSVSKGRTGTSGGLGEQYF; DNA: TGCAGCGTTTCAAAGGGGAGGACCGGGACTAGCGGGGGATTGGGCGAGCAGTACTTC
V: TRBV5-4; size: NA; J: TRBJ1-2; D: NA; CDR3: CASSLFNELTSYGYTF; DNA: TGTGCCAGCAGCTTGTTTAATGAGTTAACTAGCTATGGCTACACCTTC
V: TRBV30; size: NA; J: TRBJ1-1; D: NA; CDR3: CAWSVHGATEAFF; DNA: TGTGCCTGGAGTGTACATGGGGCGACTGAAGCTTTCTTT
V: TRBV5-5; size: NA; J: TRBJ2-2; D: TRBD2; CDR3: CASSSPSGGSGGGELFF; DNA: TGTGCCAGCAGCTCCCCGAGCGGGGGGTCTGGTGGCGGGGAGCTGTTTTTT
V: TRBV10-3; size: NA; J: TRBJ1-1; D: TRBD1; CDR3: CAIKAGDRLNTEAFF; DNA: TGTGCCATCAAAGCAGGGGACAGGCTGAACACTGAAGCTTTCTTT
V: TRBV3-1/TRBV3-2; size: NA; J: TRBJ1-2; D: NA; CDR3: CASSLAFYGYTF; DNA: TGTGCCAGCAGCCTCGCGTTCTATGGCTACACCTTC
V: TRBV11-3; size: NA; J: TRBJ2-1; D: TRBD2; CDR3: CASSLGRAGGEQFF; DNA: TGTGCCAGCAGCTTAGGTCGAGCGGGGGGGGAGCAGTTCTTC
V: TRBV6-5; size: NA; J: TRBJ2-7; D: TRBD1; CDR3: CASTDRGQYEQYF; DNA: TGTGCCAGCACAGACAGGGGGCAATACGAGCAGTACTTC
V: TRBV11-2; size: NA; J: TRBJ1-2; D: NA; CDR3: CASSHPDSRGYTF; DNA: TGTGCCAGCAGCCATCCGGACAGTCGAGGCTACACCTTC
V: TRBV19; size: NA; J: TRBJ2-1; D: TRBD1; CDR3: CASRTGGAGNEQFF; DNA: TGTGCCAGTCGGACAGGGGGCGCGGGGAATGAGCAGTTCTTC
V: TRBV9; size: NA; J: TRBJ1-2; D: TRBD1; CDR3: CASSVARGQKNYGYTF; DNA: TGTGCCAGCAGCGTAGCTAGGGGACAGAAAAACTATGGCTACACCTTC
V: TRBV11-1; size: NA; J: TRBJ1-4; D: NA; CDR3: CASSPTGSSNEKLFF; DNA: TGTGCCAGCAGCCCCACAGGGAGTTCGAATGAAAAACTGTTTTTT
V: TRBV7-2; size: NA; J: TRBJ2-7; D: NA; CDR3: CASSLSPATGRYEQYF; DNA: TGTGCCAGCAGCTTAAGTCCCGCGACAGGGAGGTACGAGCAGTACTTC
V: TRBV3-1/TRBV3-2; size: NA; J: TRBJ2-7; D: NA; CDR3: CASSLQGIYEQYF; DNA: TGTGCCAGCAGTTTACAGGGTATCTACGAGCAGTACTTC
V: TRBV19; size: many; J: TRBJ2-1; D: NA; CDR3: CASSMGAYNEQFF; DNA: TGTGCCAGTAGTATGGGAGCCTACAATGAGCAGTTCTTC
V: TRBV15; size: once; J: TRBJ1-1; D: NA; CDR3: CATSRDMYTEAFF; DNA: TGTGCCACCAGCAGAGACATGTACACTGAAGCTTTCTTT
V: TRBV25-1; size: NA; J: TRBJ2-1; D: TRBD1; CDR3: CASSDIRTGKNEQFF; DNA: TGTGCCAGCAGTGATATCAGGACAGGGAAGAATGAGCAGTTCTTC
V: TRBV10-2; size: NA; J: TRBJ1-1; D: TRBD1; CDR3: CASRRDSGTNTEAFF; DNA: TGCGCCAGCAGACGGGACAGTGGGACGAACACTGAAGCTTTCTTT
V: TRBV27; size: NA; J: TRBJ1-1; D: TRBD1; CDR3: CASSFSPDRVTEAFF; DNA: TGTGCCAGCAGTTTTTCCCCGGACAGGGTAACTGAAGCTTTCTTT
V: TRBV5-1; size: NA; J: TRBJ1-6; D: NA; CDR3: CASSLTGLSNSPLHF; DNA: TGCGCCAGCAGCTTGACAGGGTTGAGTAATTCACCCCTCCACTTT
V: TRBV30; size: NA; J: TRBJ2-7; D: TRBD2; CDR3: CAWTSGGSSSYEQYF; DNA: TGTGCCTGGACTAGCGGGGGAAGCAGCTCCTACGAGCAGTACTTC